The TCR beta chain under discussion was sequenced for a study of a mutant IDH1 vaccine in newly diagnosed glioma. At the level of the study: Vaccination started 4-6 weeks after radiotherapy alone, or with temozolomide cycles. Treated patients, averaging around 40 years, were roughly 60% male and roughly 40% female.

Sequencing used immunoSEQ multiplex PCR; TCRdb keeps in-frame clones, though not all of them. The profile shows 77,000 or so clones, around 83% of them singletons. Documented time point: week 23, last vaccination. In every dose of vaccine, 300 ug of mutant IDH1 20-mer peptide was given alongside topical imiquimod. The astrocytomas were IDH1-mutant, ATRX-negative, and WHO grade 3 or 4. Details on this clone: Its antigen is not identified.

The material was PBMCs, obtained from a glioma patient whose treatment included an IDH1 peptide vaccine. The TCR originated in a woman aged 45-60 years with glioma.

The CDR3 coding sequence is TGCAGCGTGACAACCGGAATGTACAATGAGCAGTTCTTC. Translation: CSVTTGMYNEQFF. V gene TRBV29-1 combines with J gene TRBJ2-1; D uncertain. The CDR3 consists of 13 residues. Germline lookup yields CDR1 SQVTM and CDR2 ANQGSEA. V was pared by 6 bases and J by 4 bases, with 13 bases between.